This TCR beta chain appears in the sequencing data of a study of T-cell reconstitution after alpha-beta-depleted transplantation in children (TCRdb year 2016). For context, the study as a whole: Using TCR repertoire profiling, the study quantitatively followed how T-cell immune reconstitution unfolded in children after TCRalphabeta/CD19-depleted allogeneic hematopoietic cell transplantation.

Library preparation was by PCR. The data were produced on an Illumina HiSeq 2500. TCR libraries were prepared with molecular barcoding, using unique molecular identifiers to normalize TCRbeta repertoire quantification. Clones were called with MiXCR by TCRdb after fastp trimmed the public reads at Q25, and only in-frame beta chains were retained. Rows are combined by CDR3 protein, so each entry shows the most common genes and DNA. The sample has 450,000 to 600,000 distinct CDR3 sequences on record, 30% to 35% of them singletons. The ten largest make up less than 2.5% of the sample. The CDR3 runs 16 residues from the cysteine to the phenylalanine. Kept here is only the CDR3 DNA, which spans 48 bases and is read in frame from base 1. The germline V gene encodes CDR1 SGDLS and CDR2 YYNGEE. Trimming takes 3 bases from V and 8 bases from J, and the germline ends sit 21 bases apart. As concerns this clonotype: No cognate antigen has been identified for it. No much larger clone exists at a distance of one base, and base qualities are not known.

The chain couples TRBV9 to TRBJ2-1; the best D guess is TRBD2, with 7 bases matching. This TCR was recovered from a human donor who donated a stem cell graft to a child with aplastic anemia. The input for sequencing was PBMCs from the stem cell graft donor, taken from the stem cell graft. At the DNA level, the sequence is TGTGCCAGCAGCGCCGGGGGCGGGAGAGGGTACCATGAGCAGTTCTTC. Translation gives CASSAGGGRGYHEQFF.